Sequencing of this T cell receptor (beta chain) was carried out in a study of identical twins. Broader study findings: The presence of invariant MAIT and iNKT cells could partly confound analyses of zero-insertion sequences.

Each CDR3 protein gets one entry after TCRdb re-called the 5' RACE reads with MiXCR. The sample has 470,000 or so distinct CDR3 sequences, roughly a quarter seen once. The germline V gene encodes CDR1 SGHTA and CDR2 FQGTGA. V was shortened by 0 bases and J by 8 bases, with 8 bases between the two germline ends. The CDR3 consists of 13 residues. Of note for this clonotype: Its antigen remains unknown.

These data also featured in a second study, about T cells expressing NK-cell markers.

The source is a young woman in good health. Sequenced material: CD4+ T cells sorted from blood. This chain joins TRBV7-3 and TRBJ2-1; D not resolved. CDR3 sequence (DNA): TGTGCCAGCAGCTTAACAGGGTGGGATGAGCAGTTCTTC. This translates into CASSLTGWDEQFF.